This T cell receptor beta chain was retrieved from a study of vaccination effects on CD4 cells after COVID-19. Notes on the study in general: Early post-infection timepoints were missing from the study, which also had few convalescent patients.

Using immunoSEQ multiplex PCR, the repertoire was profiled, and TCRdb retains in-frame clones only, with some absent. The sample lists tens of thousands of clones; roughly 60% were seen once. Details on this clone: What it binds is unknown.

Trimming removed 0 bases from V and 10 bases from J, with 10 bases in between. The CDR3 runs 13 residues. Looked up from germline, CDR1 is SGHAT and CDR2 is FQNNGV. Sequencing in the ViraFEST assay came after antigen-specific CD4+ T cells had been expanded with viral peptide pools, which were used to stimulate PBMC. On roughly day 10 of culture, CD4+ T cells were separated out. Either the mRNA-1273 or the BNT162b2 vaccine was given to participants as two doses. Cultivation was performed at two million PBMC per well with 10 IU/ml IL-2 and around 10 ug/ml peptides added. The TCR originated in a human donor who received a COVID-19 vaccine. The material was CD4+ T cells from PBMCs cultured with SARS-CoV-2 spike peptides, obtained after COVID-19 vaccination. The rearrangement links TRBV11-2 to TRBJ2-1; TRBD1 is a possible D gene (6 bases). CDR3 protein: CASSLDLQGEQFF. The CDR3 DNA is TGTGCCAGCAGCTTAGATCTACAGGGAGAGCAGTTCTTC. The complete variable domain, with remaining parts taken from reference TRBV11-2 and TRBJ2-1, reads EAGVAQSPRYKIIEKRQSVAFWCNPISGHATLYWYQQILGQGPKLLIQFQNNGVVDDSQLPKDRFSAERLKGVDSTLKIQPAKLEDSAVYLCASSLDLQGEQFFGPGTRLTVL.